This TCR beta chain came from a study of human T cells and chemical hapten exposure. Points from the study as a whole: Compared with pre-sensitization or healthy control sets, expanded TCRs clustered more.

TCRdb recomputed calls from the RACE reads with MiXCR, one row per CDR3 protein. The table has roughly 190,000 distinct CDR3 sequences, 20% to 25% seen once. This clonotype was seen only a few times. Its antigen remains unknown. Documented time point: patch test 1, 2 weeks after DPC sensitization. Treatment meaning: therapeutic diphenylcyclopropenone sensitization with weekly scalp DPC. The starting material was whole blood, obtained in connection with sensitization to the hapten diphenylcyclopropenone (DPC). This receptor was taken from a woman between 45 and 60 years old with alopecia areata. Some clones in this sample may be carry-over from other donors' samples.

This CDR3 reads CASRLQGDYRTKNIQYF. Written as DNA, the CDR3 is TGTGCCAGCAGACTACAGGGGGATTACCGGACCAAAAACATTCAGTACTTC. V is TRBV27 and J is TRBJ2-4; 8 bases agree with TRBD1. Germline V gene lookup returns CDR1 MNHEY and CDR2 SMNVEV (reference sequence). Unmatched junction bases numbered 12, after V lost 6 bases and J lost 2 bases. This CDR3 has 17 residues.